These T cell receptor beta chains were read from a single sample in a study of beta chain features in type 1 diabetes. This table comes from immunoSEQ multiplex PCR, and its TCRdb copy is limited to in-frame clones, with some not included. The table records 970,000 or so clones, 17% of them present only once. The source material was naive CD4+ T cells from blood. These TCRs come from a woman aged 18 to 35 in good health. Both conserved end residues are part of each CDR3. D genes are given only for firm matches. Rows may omit the clone size; those that give it use once, few, many or a size class.

NA,TRBV11-2,TRBJ2-3,TRBD2,CASSSGVSSGNTDTQYF
few,TRBV7-7,TRBJ2-7,TRBD2,CASSPTPLAETNEQYF
few,TRBV7-3,TRBJ2-7,TRBD1,CASSLQGTGNYEQYF
NA,TRBV6-1,TRBJ2-1,NA,CASSPHGSPNDEQFF
NA,TRBV4-3,TRBJ1-5,NA,CASSPTHSNQPQHF
NA,TRBV9,TRBJ2-5,NA,CASSVEGVVTSETQYF
NA,TRBV6-1,TRBJ1-2,NA,CASSNGQNYGYTF
few,TRBV28,TRBJ1-2,NA,CASSLSNGYTF
few,TRBV7-2,TRBJ1-5,NA,CASTTGGLQPQHF
few,TRBV4-2,TRBJ2-7,NA,CASSQDRGEQYF
NA,TRBV10-3,TRBJ2-2,TRBD2,CAISVTSSPNTGELFF
few,TRBV7-9,TRBJ2-7,TRBD2,CASSQAGVGEQYF
NA,TRBV19,TRBJ2-1,TRBD2,CASSSITSGPYNEQFF
few,TRBV10-3,TRBJ2-3,NA,CAIKGLDSTDTQYF
NA,TRBV9,TRBJ2-1,NA,CASSVRVDSYNEQFF
few,TRBV6-6,TRBJ1-1,NA,CASSYSVGNTEAFF
NA,TRBV6-6,TRBJ2-5,NA,CASSYPSGVGSETQYF
few,TRBV28,TRBJ2-7,NA,CASSLRYEQYF